These 23 T cell receptor beta chains were sequenced from one sample in a study of technical replicates of blood from a few donors. Clones were sequenced by immunoSEQ multiplex PCR, and TCRdb holds only the in-frame ones, with some missing. This table has approximately 88,000 clones, approximately 94% appearing once. Sequenced: T cells isolated from PBMCs. Source of these receptors: a human donor in good health.

The V call is TRBV29-1, the J call TRBJ1-5; 10 nucleotides agree with TRBD1. This CDR3 is built from 16 residues. Germline trimming cut 6 bases from V and 2 bases from J; bases unmatched to any gene: 10. Per the germline V gene, CDR1 is SQVTM and CDR2 is ANQGSEA. CDR3 loop: CSVVPTGGRGNQPQHF. CDR3 bases: TGCAGCGTCGTACCGACAGGGGGCCGGGGCAATCAGCCCCAGCATTTT.

The rearrangement links TRBV10-3 to TRBJ2-3; 13 bases line up with TRBD2. Germline assignment: CDR1 ENHRY and CDR2 SYGVKD. This CDR3 comprises 19 residues. The trim removed 8 bases at V and 2 bases at J, leaving 16 bases unmatched. Written as DNA, the CDR3 is TGTGCCATCCGATCTAGGGGGACTAGCGGGAAAGGCTTCACAGATACGCAGTATTTT. It codes for CAIRSRGTSGKGFTDTQYF.

The chain recombines TRBV7-9 with TRBJ2-7; maybe TRBD1 (5 bases). The germline V gene encodes CDR1 SEHNR and CDR2 FQNEAQ (reference sequence). V was cut by 8 bases and J by 0 bases, with 17 bases left in between. CDR3 size: 15 residues. CDR3: CASVTGSTSSYEQYF. As DNA, the CDR3 is TGTGCCAGCGTAACAGGCTCGACAAGCTCCTACGAGCAGTACTTC.

This chain connects TRBV27 to TRBJ1-5; a possible D gene is TRBD1 (5 bases). Per the germline V gene, CDR1 is MNHEY and CDR2 is SMNVEV (reference sequence). There are 13 residues in the CDR3. The V gene lost 4 bases and the J gene lost 9 bases, with 13 bases spanning the gap. The CDR3 DNA is TGTGCCAGCAGTTCTGGGGGGTTGCGGCCCCAGCATTTT. This gives the protein CASSSGGLRPQHF.

The rearrangement uses TRBV30 and TRBJ2-7; TRBD1 aligns across 9 bases. There are 12 residues in the CDR3. V lost 2 bases to trimming and J lost 10 bases; unmatched junction nucleotides: 6. CDR1 is GTSNPN, CDR2 SVGIG, per germline (reference sequence). The CDR3 loop is CAWSSGTGPQYF. The CDR3 region has the DNA TGTGCCTGGAGTTCCGGGACAGGGCCACAGTACTTC.

V is TRBV4-2 and J is TRBJ2-3; tentatively, D is TRBD2 (5 bases). This CDR3 has 14 residues. Germline V gene data show CDR1 as LGHNA and CDR2 as YNFKEQ. Trimming shortened V by 1 base and J by 4 bases, and 9 bases separated the two germline ends. The CDR3 nucleotides are TGTGCCAGCAGCCAAGGGGCTAGCCCAGATACGCAGTATTTT. As protein: CASSQGASPDTQYF.

This chain links TRBV7-9 with TRBJ2-7, with 8 positions matching TRBD2. V lost 5 bases and J lost 5; bases outside the gene matches: 11. CDR1 and CDR2 (germline): SEHNR, FQNEAQ (reference sequence). The CDR3 is made up of 15 amino acids. CDR3 residues: CASSLYSGSSHEQYF. CDR3 sequence (DNA): TGTGCCAGCAGCCTTTACAGCGGGAGTTCCCACGAGCAGTACTTC.

The chain employs TRBV2 and TRBJ2-1; 8 bases fit TRBD2. There are 14 residues in the CDR3. The V gene end was trimmed by 7 bases and the J gene end by 8 bases; junction bases not matched to a gene: 10. CDR1 and CDR2 (germline): SNHLY, FYNNEI. The CDR3 protein is CASIGREDGYEQFF. The DNA of the CDR3 is TGTGCCAGCATAGGGCGGGAGGATGGGTATGAGCAGTTCTTC.

J is TRBJ1-2 and V is TRBV7-2; D gene ambiguous. CDR1 and CDR2 from the germline V gene are SGHTA and FQGNSA. The ends were cut back, 3 bases at V and 4 bases at J, with 12 bases in the middle. This CDR3 has 14 residues. The CDR3 region is CASSFRPGGYGYTF. Written as DNA, the CDR3 is TGTGCCAGCAGCTTTCGTCCCGGAGGCTATGGCTACACCTTC.

The V gene is TRBV4-1, the J gene TRBJ2-1, with 9 bases that match TRBD1. Germline CDR1 MGHRA, CDR2 YSYEKL. The trim removed 4 bases at V and 5 bases at J, leaving 9 bases unmatched. CDR3 length: 16 amino acids. The CDR3: CASSRAGTGKDNEQFF. The CDR3 DNA is TGCGCCAGCAGCCGCGCCGGGACAGGGAAGGACAATGAGCAGTTCTTC.

The V gene is TRBV6-1, the J gene TRBJ2-1, with 9 nucleotides matching TRBD1. The V segment lost 4 bases and the J segment 2 bases; nucleotides outside the gene matches: 15. In germline, CDR1 is MNHNS, CDR2 SASEGT. There are 19 residues in the CDR3. The CDR3 reads CASSVRDREARGPYNEQFF. CDR3 DNA: TGTGCCAGCAGTGTCCGGGACAGGGAGGCCCGGGGCCCCTACAATGAGCAGTTCTTC.

The chain links TRBV13 to TRBJ2-3; no clear D. This CDR3 is 18 amino acids long. Trimming removed 2 bases at V and 0 bases at J, with 18 bases between. Germline values: CDR1 PRHDT, CDR2 FYEKMQ (reference sequence). CDR3 loop: CASSLFNLETSSTDTQYF. The CDR3 region has the DNA TGTGCCAGCAGCTTATTTAATTTGGAGACTTCTAGCACAGATACGCAGTATTTT.

The genes are TRBV29-1 and TRBJ1-1, with D maybe TRBD1 (6 bases). CDR3 length: 17 residues. Germline V lookup: CDR1 SQVTM, CDR2 ANQGSEA. V lost 7 bases and J lost 0, with 24 bases in between. The chain's CDR3 is CSDSPGTLYSVNTEAFF. The CDR3 DNA sequence: TGCAGCGACTCACCCGGGACACTTTATTCGGTGAACACTGAAGCTTTCTTT.

The V and J genes are TRBV30 and TRBJ2-1; 8 nucleotides match TRBD1. Looked up from germline, CDR1 is GTSNPN and CDR2 is SVGIG (reference sequence). The ends lost 5 bases at V and 15 bases at J; junction bases unmatched: 6. CDR3 size: 10 residues. Here the CDR3 reads CAWSRQGLFF. CDR3 nucleotide sequence: TGTGCCTGGTCGAGACAGGGGCTGTTCTTC.

This clone was counted only a few times. The V gene is TRBV2, the J gene TRBJ2-2, with 7 positions matching TRBD1. This CDR3 has 14 residues. V shed 7 bases and J 5 bases; nucleotides not matched to a gene: 7. From germline, CDR1 is SNHLY and CDR2 FYNNEI. In DNA form, the CDR3 reads TGTGCCAGCATGGGACAGCTTGAGACCGGGGAGCTGTTTTTT. This codes for CASMGQLETGELFF.

This clone was recorded only once. This chain joins TRBV6-9 and TRBJ2-7; tentatively, D is TRBD2 (5 bases). The CDR3 runs to 16 residues. The germline gives CDR1 MNHGY, CDR2 SVAAGI. V lost 1 base, J lost 4 bases, and 17 bases lay in between. CDR3: CASSYCPSGGMYEQYF. The CDR3 DNA reads as TGTGCCAGCAGTTATTGCCCTTCAGGAGGAATGTACGAGCAGTACTTC.

The chain couples TRBV13 to TRBJ1-4; D unresolved. Trimming stripped 6 bases from V and 3 bases from J, with 14 bases between. Germline CDR1 PRHDT, CDR2 FYEKMQ (reference sequence). The CDR3 consists of 15 residues. CDR3: CASRYLKGANEKLFF. In DNA form, the CDR3 reads TGTGCCAGCAGATACTTAAAGGGAGCTAATGAAAAACTGTTTTTT.

The V call is TRBV10-1, the J call TRBJ1-3; D unresolved. The CDR3 runs to 14 residues. Germline V gene data show CDR1 as WNHNN and CDR2 as SYGVQD (reference sequence). V gave up 2 bases and J gave up 0 bases, with 5 bases separating them. In DNA form, the CDR3 reads TGCGCCAGCAGTGAGAGCCACTCTGGAAACACCATATATTTT. Translating it yields CASSESHSGNTIYF.

The J gene is TRBJ2-5, the V gene TRBV4-1, with D possibly matching TRBD2 (5 bases). Germline CDR1 and CDR2: MGHRA and YSYEKL. V was shortened by 10 bases and J by 3 bases, with 15 bases between the two germline ends. CDR3 length: 13 residues. DNA for the CDR3: TGCGCCACAAGGAAGACTAATAAAGAGACCCAGTACTTC. Amino acids: CATRKTNKETQYF.

The chain uses TRBV29-1 and TRBJ2-1, with D possibly matching TRBD1 (6 bases). Germline V lookup: CDR1 SQVTM, CDR2 ANQGSEA. The CDR3 sequence is 13 residues long. The V end was cut by 7 bases, the J end by 14 bases, with 24 bases between. As DNA, the CDR3 is TGCAGCGGCCAATCTACGACACAGGGTGAAGAGTTCTTC. Translating it yields CSGQSTTQGEEFF.

J is TRBJ2-1 and V is TRBV27, with TRBD2 matching over 10 bases. This CDR3 spans 15 amino acids. The J segment lost 9 bases and the V segment lost 5 bases, leaving 10 bases of the junction unmatched. CDR1 is MNHEY and CDR2 is SMNVEV in the germline V gene (reference sequence). CDR3 region: CASSALLAGIGEQFF. CDR3 DNA: TGTGCCAGCAGTGCCTTACTAGCGGGAATTGGTGAGCAGTTCTTC.

This sequence joins TRBV5-4 and TRBJ2-7; 10 bases align to TRBD1. Germline V gene sequence: CDR1 SGHNT, CDR2 YYREEE (reference sequence). With 6 bases clipped from V and 1 base from J, the junction kept 4 bases outside the gene matches. The CDR3 is 14 residues long. CDR3 nucleotides: TGTGCCAGCACCTGGGACAGGGGTTCCTACGAGCAGTACTTC. It yields the protein CASTWDRGSYEQYF.

The chain has TRBV5-1 and TRBJ1-1; D remains unclear. The ends were cut back, 3 bases at V and 0 bases at J, with 9 bases in the middle. The CDR3 is 14 residues long. The V gene's germline CDR1 is SGHRS and CDR2 YFSETQ. The CDR3 region has the DNA TGCGCCAGCAGCTGGGCTGACATGAACACTGAAGCTTTCTTT. It specifies CASSWADMNTEAFF.